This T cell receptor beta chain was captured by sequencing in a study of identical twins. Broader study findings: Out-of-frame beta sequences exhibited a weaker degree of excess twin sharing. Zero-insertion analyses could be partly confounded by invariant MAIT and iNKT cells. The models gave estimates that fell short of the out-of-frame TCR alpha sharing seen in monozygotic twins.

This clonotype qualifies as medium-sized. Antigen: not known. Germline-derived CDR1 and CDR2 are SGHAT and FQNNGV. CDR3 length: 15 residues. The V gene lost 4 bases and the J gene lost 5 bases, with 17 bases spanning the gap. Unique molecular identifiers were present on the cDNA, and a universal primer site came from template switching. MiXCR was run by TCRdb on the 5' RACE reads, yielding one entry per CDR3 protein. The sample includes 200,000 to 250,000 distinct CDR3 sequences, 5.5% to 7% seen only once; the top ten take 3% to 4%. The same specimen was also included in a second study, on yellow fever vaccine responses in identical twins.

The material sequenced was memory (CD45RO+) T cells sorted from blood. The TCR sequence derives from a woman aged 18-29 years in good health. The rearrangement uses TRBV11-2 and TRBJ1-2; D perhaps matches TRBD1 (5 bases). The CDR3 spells CASSSTRDAVYGYTF. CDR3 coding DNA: TGTGCCAGCAGCTCCACCCGGGACGCAGTATATGGCTACACCTTC.